This T cell receptor beta chain was identified during a study of T cell responses to AZD1222 COVID-19 vaccine. Trimming took 2 bases from V and 0 from J, leaving 11 bases between them. Germline V gene sequence: CDR1 SNHLY, CDR2 FYNNEI. There are 15 residues in the CDR3. Comment on this clone: Its antigen is undetermined.

Data came from immunoSEQ multiplex PCR; TCRdb stores just in-frame clones and leaves some out. The repertoire holds some 150,000 clones, with roughly 94% as singletons. The study's findings and limits: Only 5 or 6 AZD1222 recipients were seropositive at baseline. Mapped onto spike, vaccine-associated CD4 TCRs spanned it and were dominant at 160-218 and 743-854.

The sequences come from peripheral blood, collected on day 0 of AZD1222 vaccination. V usage is TRBV2 and J usage is TRBJ2-7, with a tentative D call TRBD1 (6 bases). The TCR was taken from an adult in good health. The DNA of the CDR3 is TGTGCCAGCAGTGAATTTAGGGGGAGCTCCTACGAGCAGTACGTC. Encoded protein: CASSEFRGSSYEQYV.